The 32 T cell receptor beta chains below were found in one sample sequenced in a study of shared clonotypes between healthy human individuals. TCRdb keeps only in-frame clones here, not all; method: immunoSEQ multiplex PCR. The sample consists of a few million clones, approximately 93% of them appearing once. Sequenced material: naive CD4+ T cells from PBMCs. Subset given: CD45RA+ positively selected. The receptors here all came from a man aged 18 to 29 in good health. Some clones in this sample may be carry-over from other donors' samples.

The table lists this clone with a count of one. This rearrangement joins TRBV2 to TRBJ2-1; the D is unclear. Per the germline V gene, CDR1 is SNHLY and CDR2 is FYNNEI. The CDR3 consists of 11 residues. Trimming pared 6 bases from V and 9 bases from J, leaving 9 bases between. CDR3 in amino acids: CASSAIGEQFF. The CDR3 DNA is TGTGCCAGCAGCGCCATAGGTGAGCAGTTCTTC.

On this clone: Other nucleotide sequences from this sample produce the same CDR3. V and J are TRBV5-1 and TRBJ2-3; possible D gene TRBD2, 5 bases. CDR3 length: 14 residues. Germline values: CDR1 SGHRS, CDR2 YFSETQ. V dropped 3 bases and J dropped 4 bases, with 12 bases sitting between them. The CDR3, as DNA: TGCGCCAGCAGCTCGACGGGATCCGCAGATACGCAGTATTTT. Translation: CASSSTGSADTQYF.

The rearrangement uses TRBV27 and TRBJ2-7, with 12 bases lining up with TRBD1. The germline V gene encodes CDR1 MNHEY and CDR2 SMNVEV (reference sequence). The CDR3 extends over 15 amino acids. J gave up 5 bases and V 4 bases, and 6 bases lay outside the gene matches. The CDR3 sequence: CASSYTGTGGDEQYF. The CDR3 DNA reads as TGTGCCAGCAGTTACACCGGGACAGGGGGCGACGAGCAGTACTTC.

This sequence joins TRBV4-1 and TRBJ2-3; D is uncertain. Trimming took off 3 bases at V and 6 bases at J, with 13 bases between the two ends. The CDR3 runs 14 residues. Germline V gene sequence: CDR1 MGHRA, CDR2 YSYEKL. CDR3 region: CASSQEEIGDTQYF. DNA for the CDR3: TGCGCCAGCAGCCAGGAAGAAATAGGGGATACGCAGTATTTT.

The V call is TRBV7-9, the J call TRBJ1-2; D is possibly TRBD1 (6 bases). In germline, CDR1 is SEHNR, CDR2 FQNEAQ (reference sequence). This CDR3 has 15 residues. The V end was cut by 2 bases, the J end by 8 bases, with 18 bases between. The CDR3 reads CASSLKVGGLHGYTF. The CDR3 nucleotides are TGTGCCAGCAGCTTAAAGGTCGGGGGGCTTCACGGCTACACCTTC.

The rearrangement uses TRBV18 and TRBJ2-3, with TRBD1 matching over 7 bases. J gave up 4 bases and V 8 bases, and 6 bases lay outside the gene matches. CDR1 and CDR2 from the germline V gene are KGHSH and LQKENI. There are 13 residues in the CDR3. The CDR3 is CASGNRGADTQYF. CDR3 sequence (DNA): TGTGCCAGCGGCAACAGGGGAGCAGATACGCAGTATTTT.

CDR3 bases: TGTGCCAGTAGTATACGACGGGGGATATACGAGCAGTACTTC. Protein product: CASSIRRGIYEQYF. The chain links TRBV19 to TRBJ2-7; D may be TRBD2 (6 bases). CDR3 length: 14 amino acids. The germline V gene has CDR1 LNHDA and CDR2 SQIVND (reference sequence). The germline V and J ends were trimmed by 2 bases and 4 bases, with 12 bases remaining between them.

The V gene is TRBV9, the J gene TRBJ2-3, with 8 bases fitting TRBD2. V was clipped by 4 bases and J by 0 bases; unmatched bases: 10. CDR1 is SGDLS, CDR2 YYNGEE, per germline. The CDR3 spans 17 residues. The CDR3 nucleotides read TGTGCCAGCAGCCAGCAAAGACCTAGCGGGAGCACAGATACGCAGTATTTT. It is translated as CASSQQRPSGSTDTQYF.

The chain uses TRBV11-1 and TRBJ2-3; D is unresolved. This CDR3 is built from 15 residues. The germline V gene encodes CDR1 SGHAT and CDR2 FQDESV (reference sequence). Trimming took 5 bases from V and 2 from J, leaving 14 bases between them. The CDR3 DNA follows: TGTGCCAGCAGCAGACGGGCGGAGCTCACAGATACGCAGTATTTT. As protein: CASSRRAELTDTQYF.

The rearrangement links TRBV4-2 to TRBJ2-1; 7 bases align to TRBD2. CDR1 and CDR2 (germline): LGHNA, YNFKEQ. Unmatched junction bases numbered 12, after V lost 0 bases and J lost 4 bases. This CDR3 comprises 18 residues. CDR3: CASSQEGKWREYYNEQFF. CDR3 nucleotides: TGTGCCAGCAGCCAAGAAGGGAAGTGGCGGGAGTATTACAATGAGCAGTTCTTC.

V is TRBV6-4 and J is TRBJ2-2; unclear D gene. The CDR3 extends over 16 amino acids. CDR1 and CDR2 from the germline V gene are MRHNA and SNTAGT. Trimming removed 4 bases at V and 0 bases at J, with 12 bases between. CDR3 DNA: TGTGCCAGCAGTGCCTTGAAGGCCGCGAACACCGGGGAGCTGTTTTTT. Translation: CASSALKAANTGELFF.

The V and J genes are TRBV11-3 and TRBJ2-7; TRBD1 matches 7 bases. CDR3 size: 13 residues. J lost 3 bases, V lost 6 bases, and 5 bases had no gene match. CDR1 is SGHNT and CDR2 is YENEEA in the germline V gene. For the CDR3, the DNA is TGTGCCAGCAGTTTCGACAGGGACTACGAGCAGTACTTC. Its protein is CASSFDRDYEQYF.

V usage is TRBV30 and J usage is TRBJ1-2; possibly TRBD1 for D (6 bases). From germline, CDR1 is GTSNPN and CDR2 SVGIG (reference sequence). The V end lost 1 base, the J end lost 8 bases, and 8 bases lay between the germline ends. The CDR3 length is 11 residues. The CDR3 DNA is TGTGCCTGGAGTGACAGGGAAGGCTACACCTTC. Translating it yields CAWSDREGYTF.

The chain is built from TRBV5-5 and TRBJ2-7; TRBD2 might be the D (6 bases). Germline V gene sequence: CDR1 SGHKS, CDR2 YYEKEE (reference sequence). V was pared by 0 bases and J by 0 bases, with 7 bases between. This CDR3 has 14 residues. The DNA for the CDR3 is TGTGCCAGCAGCTTGGGCGGGGACTCCTACGAGCAGTACTTC. As protein: CASSLGGDSYEQYF.

The CDR3 is CACQGFTEAFF. CDR3 nucleotide sequence: TGTGCCTGCCAGGGTTTCACTGAAGCTTTCTTT. The J gene is TRBJ1-1, the V gene TRBV30, with D possibly being TRBD1 (5 bases). Trimming pared 6 bases from V and 4 bases from J, leaving 9 bases between. Germline values: CDR1 GTSNPN, CDR2 SVGIG (reference sequence). The CDR3 has 11 amino acids.

The rearrangement joins TRBV2 to TRBJ1-5; TRBD1 matches at 7 bases. J gave up 3 bases and V 9 bases, and 11 bases lay outside the gene matches. Germline CDR1 and CDR2: SNHLY and FYNNEI. This CDR3 has 15 amino acids. CDR3 sequence reads: CASRRNRGNNQPQHF. DNA of the CDR3: TGTGCCAGTAGAAGGAACAGGGGAAACAATCAGCCCCAGCATTTT.

The rearrangement links TRBV12-5 to TRBJ2-1; no reliable D call. The V end was cut by 0 bases, the J end by 14 bases, with 23 bases between. The CDR3 loop spans 16 amino acids. Germline assignment: CDR1 LGHNT and CDR2 FRNRAP. The CDR3 bases are TGTGCTAGTGGTTTGGTACCTAGGCCCTTGATTAAGTGCGAGTTCTTC. It yields the protein CASGLVPRPLIKCEFF.

The rearrangement links TRBV2 to TRBJ1-2; weak D call: TRBD1 (6 bases). CDR3 length: 13 amino acids. V lost 6 bases, J lost 11 bases, and 19 bases lay in between. Germline-derived CDR1 and CDR2 are SNHLY and FYNNEI. DNA for the CDR3: TGTGCCAGCAGCTCCTCCTTTGGGGGGCGATACACCTTC. Its translation is CASSSSFGGRYTF.

This chain uses TRBV29-1 with TRBJ1-1; 7 bases map to TRBD1. The CDR3 consists of 13 residues. V trimming: 4 bases; J trimming: 5 bases; junction bases outside the gene matches: 7. The V gene's germline CDR1 is SQVTM and CDR2 ANQGSEA. The CDR3 region is CSVGRGLGTEAFF. As DNA, the CDR3 is TGCAGCGTTGGAAGGGGGCTAGGGACTGAAGCTTTCTTT.

This clone appeared once. The gene calls are TRBV7-9 and TRBJ1-3; D possibly corresponds to TRBD1 (5 bases). Trimming took 2 bases from V and 1 from J, leaving 12 bases between them. Germline values: CDR1 SEHNR, CDR2 FQNEAQ (reference sequence). This CDR3 comprises 16 residues. DNA of the CDR3: TGTGCCAGCAGCTTATCCCGACAGACTTCTGGAAACACCATATATTTT. Translating it yields CASSLSRQTSGNTIYF.

The chain has TRBV5-1 and TRBJ1-4; D remains unclear. The CDR3 runs to 14 residues. V was cut by 3 bases and J by 2 bases, with 8 bases left in between. Germline values: CDR1 SGHRS, CDR2 YFSETQ. For the CDR3, the DNA is TGCGCCAGCAGCTCTAGATCGACTAATGAAAAACTGTTTTTT. It translates to CASSSRSTNEKLFF.

This chain connects TRBV28 to TRBJ2-7, with D maybe TRBD2 (5 bases). Germline lookup yields CDR1 MDHEN and CDR2 SYDVKM. Trimming removed 2 bases at V and 5 bases at J, with 13 bases between. This CDR3 comprises 14 residues. For the CDR3, the DNA is TGTGCCAGCAGTTTAAAACGGGGTAGGAACGAGCAGTACTTC. Protein sequence: CASSLKRGRNEQYF.

This rearrangement joins TRBV5-1 to TRBJ2-1; 11 positions agree with TRBD1. Per the germline V gene, CDR1 is SGHRS and CDR2 is YFSETQ. Trimming cost V 6 bases and J 7 bases; bases outside gene matches: 12. The CDR3 length is 16 residues. The CDR3, as DNA: TGCGCCAGCACCAAAGCCGGGACAGGGGGAATGAATGAGCAGTTCTTC. Translation gives CASTKAGTGGMNEQFF.

The chain combines TRBV29-1 with TRBJ2-2, with a weak D call TRBD1 (5 bases). Germline V gene data show CDR1 as SQVTM and CDR2 as ANQGSEA. The V end was cut by 1 base, the J end by 0 bases, with 9 bases between. The CDR3 covers 15 residues. For the CDR3, the DNA is TGCAGCGTTGAAGGGACACCTACGAACACCGGGGAGCTGTTTTTT. Protein product: CSVEGTPTNTGELFF.

This clone was seen once. The V call is TRBV10-1, the J call TRBJ2-7, with 12 positions matching TRBD2. The V segment lost 3 bases and the J segment 13 bases; nucleotides outside the gene matches: 13. Germline loops: CDR1 WNHNN, CDR2 SYGVQD (reference sequence). This CDR3 is built from 15 residues. This chain's CDR3 is CASSDRTSGTGGAYF. The CDR3 DNA sequence: TGCGCCAGCAGTGATCGGACTAGCGGGACCGGCGGGGCCTACTTC.

The chain employs TRBV28 and TRBJ2-7; D ambiguous. CDR1 is MDHEN, CDR2 SYDVKM, per germline. The CDR3 contains 13 residues. The V end was cut by 4 bases, the J end by 5 bases, with 12 bases between. Here the CDR3 reads CASSSEAFNEQYF. The DNA of the CDR3 is TGTGCCAGCAGTTCAGAAGCTTTTAACGAGCAGTACTTC.

The chain employs TRBV5-4 and TRBJ1-1; D is perhaps TRBD1 (6 bases). This CDR3 contains 15 residues. V lost 1 base and J lost 2, with 12 bases in between. Germline CDR1 and CDR2: SGHNT and YYREEE (reference sequence). This chain's CDR3 is CASSLSPQGNTEAFF. Written as DNA, the CDR3 is TGTGCCAGCAGCTTGAGCCCACAGGGTAACACTGAAGCTTTCTTT.

This chain connects TRBV27 to TRBJ1-4; 7 bases align to TRBD1. J lost 0 bases, V lost 5 bases, and 6 bases had no gene match. Germline V gene data show CDR1 as MNHEY and CDR2 as SMNVEV (reference sequence). The CDR3 extends over 16 amino acids. The CDR3 region has the DNA TGTGCCAGCAGTCCGGGACAGATTGCAACTAATGAAAAACTGTTTTTT. Its protein product is CASSPGQIATNEKLFF.

This chain joins TRBV2 and TRBJ2-3; unclear D gene. Trimming removed 1 base at V and 3 bases at J, with 11 bases between. This CDR3 region has 15 residues. The germline V gene encodes CDR1 SNHLY and CDR2 FYNNEI. This CDR3 is CASSEEHTPTDTQYF. The CDR3 DNA reads TGTGCCAGCAGTGAAGAACACACGCCGACAGATACGCAGTATTTT.

DNA for the CDR3: TGTGCCAGCAGCCAAGCCAAGGACAGGCTTATCACAGATACGCAGTATTTT. It specifies CASSQAKDRLITDTQYF. This chain joins TRBV14 and TRBJ2-3; 7 nucleotides line up with TRBD1. The CDR3 spans 17 residues. The germline CDR1 and CDR2 sequences are SGHDN and FVKESK. V was clipped by 1 base and J by 2 bases; unmatched bases: 9.

The chain couples TRBV2 to TRBJ2-3, with TRBD2 matching over 10 bases. This CDR3 is 17 amino acids long. V lost 2 bases, J lost 2 bases, and 7 bases stayed unmatched. Germline V gives CDR1 SNHLY, CDR2 FYNNEI. The chain's CDR3 is CASSEPTSGKITDTQYF. The CDR3 DNA sequence: TGTGCCAGCAGTGAACCAACTAGCGGGAAGATCACAGATACGCAGTATTTT. Full variable domain (remainder filled in from reference TRBV2 and TRBJ2-3): EPEVTQTPSHQVTQMGQEVILRCVPISNHLYFYWYRQILGQKVEFLVSFYNNEISEKSEIFDDQFSVERPDGSNFTLKIRSTKLEDSAMYFCASSEPTSGKITDTQYFGPGTRLTVL.

The genes are TRBV5-1 and TRBJ1-1, with TRBD1 matching 7 bases. The germline gives CDR1 SGHRS, CDR2 YFSETQ. CDR3 length: 14 amino acids. Trimming cost V 3 bases and J 1 base; bases outside gene matches: 3. CDR3 sequence reads: CASSSGQENTEAFF. CDR3 sequence (DNA): TGCGCCAGCAGCTCTGGACAGGAGAACACTGAAGCTTTCTTT.